Sequencing of this TCR beta chain was carried out in a study of blood T cell repertoires in COVID-19. Overall study: COVID-19 samples, acute and convalescent, were from the United States, Italy and Spain.

Some clones are missing from TCRdb's copy, which holds only in-frame ones; the method was immunoSEQ multiplex PCR. The sample includes 400,000 to 550,000 clones, 87% of them seen just once. The V gene's germline CDR1 is MNHEY and CDR2 SVGAGI. The CDR3 spans 15 residues. V lost 6 bases, J lost 2 bases, and 15 bases lay in between. The sequenced sample consisted of PBMCs or T cells enriched from blood (not recorded which). This chain uses TRBV6-5 with TRBJ2-3; D is perhaps TRBD2 (5 bases). The source of this sequence is a woman between 18 and 30 years old with acute COVID-19. CDR3 region: CASRYIGVSTDTQYF. For the CDR3, the DNA is TGTGCCAGCAGGTACATCGGGGTCTCCACAGATACGCAGTATTTT.